The rows below give T cell receptor beta chains drawn from one sample of a study of CD8 T cell repertoires and HIV-1 epitope variants. Assay used: immunoSEQ multiplex PCR; TCRdb lists only in-frame clones, some missing. This table holds several thousand clones, about three fifths found once. What these receptors recognize is not known. Sequences were obtained from cultured CD8+ T cells derived from PBMCs. These receptors came from a male donor with HIV. The CDR3 runs from the conserved cysteine through the conserved F or W. A D gene is named only where the DNA matches it firmly. Not all rows give a size; the values are once, few, many and, for expanded clones, a class.

cdr3_nt: TGTGCCAGCAGCTTGGGTCGGGGGGACAGGGTCACTGAAGCTTTCTTT; cdr3_aa: CASSLGRGDRVTEAFF; clone_size: few; d_call: TRBD1; v_call: TRBV5-4; j_call: TRBJ1-1
cdr3_nt: TGTGCCAGCAGCCCCACTAGGGCTGCCACAGATACGCAGTATTTT; cdr3_aa: CASSPTRAATDTQYF; clone_size: .; d_call: .; v_call: TRBV7-2; j_call: TRBJ2-3
cdr3_nt: TGTGCCAGCAGTCCAGGGGTGAACACCGGGGAGCTGTTTTTT; cdr3_aa: CASSPGVNTGELFF; clone_size: .; d_call: .; v_call: TRBV27; j_call: TRBJ2-2
cdr3_nt: TGTGCCAGCAGCCGGAATTTTGGGGGGGCCTACGAGCAGTACTTC; cdr3_aa: CASSRNFGGAYEQYF; clone_size: .; d_call: TRBD2; v_call: TRBV7-9; j_call: TRBJ2-7
cdr3_nt: TGTGCCAGCTCACCAAGGACAGACCAGTACGAGCAGTACTTC; cdr3_aa: CASSPRTDQYEQYF; clone_size: .; d_call: .; v_call: TRBV18; j_call: TRBJ2-7
cdr3_nt: TGTGCCAGCAGCTCCACCGGGACTAGCGGGAGGAAGGGGGAGCTGTTTTTT; cdr3_aa: CASSSTGTSGRKGELFF; clone_size: .; d_call: TRBD2; v_call: TRBV7-9; j_call: TRBJ2-2
cdr3_nt: TGTGCCAGCAGCGTAGAAGAACTAGCGGAAACACAATTCTCTGGGGCCAACGTCCTGACTTTC; cdr3_aa: CASSVEELAETQFSGANVLTF; clone_size: .; d_call: TRBD2; v_call: TRBV9; j_call: TRBJ2-6
cdr3_nt: TGTGCCAGCAGTTCCGGGACAGGGAATCAGCCCCAGCATTTT; cdr3_aa: CASSSGTGNQPQHF; clone_size: once; d_call: TRBD1; v_call: TRBV28; j_call: TRBJ1-5
cdr3_nt: TGTGCCAGCAGCTCTTTAGCGGGGGCCAACAATGAGCAGTTCTTC; cdr3_aa: CASSSLAGANNEQFF; clone_size: .; d_call: TRBD2; v_call: TRBV7-3; j_call: TRBJ2-1
cdr3_nt: TGTGCCAGCAGCTCCACCTTAGGGGAGCAGTTCTTC; cdr3_aa: CASSSTLGEQFF; clone_size: .; d_call: .; v_call: TRBV5-4; j_call: TRBJ2-1
cdr3_nt: TGTGCCAGCAGCCCAGAAGGCAGGCTGTCCTACGAGCAGTACTTC; cdr3_aa: CASSPEGRLSYEQYF; clone_size: .; d_call: .; v_call: TRBV27; j_call: TRBJ2-7
cdr3_nt: TGTGCCAGCAGCTTAAGTAAAGGGAACAATGAAAAACTGTTTTTT; cdr3_aa: CASSLSKGNNEKLFF; clone_size: .; d_call: .; v_call: TRBV7-9; j_call: TRBJ1-4
cdr3_nt: TGTGCCATCAGTGAAGGGGACACTGAAGCTTTCTTT; cdr3_aa: CAISEGDTEAFF; clone_size: .; d_call: .; v_call: TRBV10-3; j_call: TRBJ1-1
cdr3_nt: TGTGCCAGCAGTTACTCGGCTAGCGGGAGCGGCAATGAGCAGTTCTTC; cdr3_aa: CASSYSASGSGNEQFF; clone_size: .; d_call: TRBD2; v_call: TRBV6-5; j_call: TRBJ2-1
cdr3_nt: TGTGCCAGCAGTTTAGGTCTGGGGGGACATTCACCCCTCCACTTT; cdr3_aa: CASSLGLGGHSPLHF; clone_size: .; d_call: .; v_call: TRBV27; j_call: TRBJ1-6
cdr3_nt: TGCGCCAGCAGCGCGACAGGGGTGAATCAGCCCCAGCATTTT; cdr3_aa: CASSATGVNQPQHF; clone_size: .; d_call: TRBD1; v_call: TRBV5-1; j_call: TRBJ1-5
cdr3_nt: TGCAGCGCGGGGCAGGGGCTGGACTATGGCTACACCTTC; cdr3_aa: CSAGQGLDYGYTF; clone_size: .; d_call: .; v_call: TRBV29-1; j_call: TRBJ1-2
cdr3_nt: TGTGCCAGCAGTTTGTATCAGGGAAATGAAAAACTGTTTTTT; cdr3_aa: CASSLYQGNEKLFF; clone_size: .; d_call: .; v_call: TRBV27; j_call: TRBJ1-4
cdr3_nt: TGTGCCAGCAGCCGTCGACAGGGTACGGACGAGCAGTACTTC; cdr3_aa: CASSRRQGTDEQYF; clone_size: .; d_call: TRBD1; v_call: TRBV5-8; j_call: TRBJ2-7
cdr3_nt: TGTGCCAGTACTGGGAGAGACTCCTACAATGAGCAGTTCTTC; cdr3_aa: CASTGRDSYNEQFF; clone_size: .; d_call: .; v_call: TRBV19; j_call: TRBJ2-1
cdr3_nt: TGTGCCAGCAGTTTATTGGGACTAGGTACCAATGAGCAGTTCTTC; cdr3_aa: CASSLLGLGTNEQFF; clone_size: .; d_call: TRBD2; v_call: TRBV27; j_call: TRBJ2-1
cdr3_nt: TGTGCCAGCAGCACTGTCAGAGTGCCACAAAGTCGGGCCAACGTCCTGACTTTC; cdr3_aa: CASSTVRVPQSRANVLTF; clone_size: .; d_call: .; v_call: TRBV7-7; j_call: TRBJ2-6
cdr3_nt: TGTGCCAGCAGCCTAACAGGGAGAGACGACTATGGCTACACCTTC; cdr3_aa: CASSLTGRDDYGYTF; clone_size: few; d_call: .; v_call: TRBV13; j_call: TRBJ1-2
cdr3_nt: TGTGCCAGCAGTTCCACCCCGATGGGATTCGTCTTCGAGCAGTACTTC; cdr3_aa: CASSSTPMGFVFEQYF; clone_size: .; d_call: .; v_call: TRBV28; j_call: TRBJ2-7
cdr3_nt: TGTGCCAGCAGCCAGTTGGTCACAGATACGCAGTATTTT; cdr3_aa: CASSQLVTDTQYF; clone_size: few; d_call: .; v_call: TRBV7-9; j_call: TRBJ2-3
cdr3_nt: TGCGCCAGCAGCCAAGCGTTGGGGGGCCTCGATTACTACTTC; cdr3_aa: CASSQALGGLDYYF; clone_size: .; d_call: .; v_call: TRBV4-3; j_call: TRBJ2-4
cdr3_nt: TGTGCCAGCAGCTTAGGCGGGGAGAATGAAGCTTTCTTT; cdr3_aa: CASSLGGENEAFF; clone_size: .; d_call: .; v_call: TRBV11-3; j_call: TRBJ1-1
cdr3_nt: TGCGCCAGCAGCCAAGATCGGTGGGGAATAGCGGGGGGTCCTGATACGCAGTATTTT; cdr3_aa: CASSQDRWGIAGGPDTQYF; clone_size: .; d_call: TRBD2; v_call: TRBV4-3; j_call: TRBJ2-3
cdr3_nt: TGTGCCAGCAGCTTAGCCGGACAGAGCTACAATGAGCAGTTCTTC; cdr3_aa: CASSLAGQSYNEQFF; clone_size: .; d_call: .; v_call: TRBV11-1; j_call: TRBJ2-1
cdr3_nt: TGTGCCAGTAGTAGTGAGGCTAGCGGGAGTGAGACCCAGTACTTC; cdr3_aa: CASSSEASGSETQYF; clone_size: .; d_call: TRBD2; v_call: TRBV19; j_call: TRBJ2-5
cdr3_nt: TGTGCCCAAAGAGGGCCAGGTAGGAATGAGCAGTTCTTC; cdr3_aa: CAQRGPGRNEQFF; clone_size: .; d_call: .; v_call: TRBV5-8; j_call: TRBJ2-1
cdr3_nt: TGTGCCAGCAGCTTAGACGGTGCCAGTGAGCAGTTCTTC; cdr3_aa: CASSLDGASEQFF; clone_size: .; d_call: .; v_call: TRBV11-3; j_call: TRBJ2-1
cdr3_nt: TGTGCCAGCAGCTTTAGAGGAGAAGGGGGCGATTACGAGCAGTACTTC; cdr3_aa: CASSFRGEGGDYEQYF; clone_size: .; d_call: TRBD1; v_call: TRBV13; j_call: TRBJ2-7
cdr3_nt: TGTGCCAGCAGCGGGGCCGGGACTACCCTTGGGGAGCAGTTCTTC; cdr3_aa: CASSGAGTTLGEQFF; clone_size: .; d_call: TRBD2; v_call: TRBV9; j_call: TRBJ2-1
cdr3_nt: TGCGCCAGCAGCCAAGATCGGGAGGGGGCGCAGTTTGATGGCTACACCTTC; cdr3_aa: CASSQDREGAQFDGYTF; clone_size: few; d_call: TRBD1; v_call: TRBV4-1; j_call: TRBJ1-2
cdr3_nt: TGTGCCAGCAGCTCAGGGGTTGGGGATAACTATGGCTACACCTTC; cdr3_aa: CASSSGVGDNYGYTF; clone_size: .; d_call: .; v_call: TRBV7-9; j_call: TRBJ1-2
cdr3_nt: TGTGCCAGCAGCTTAACGGGACTAGCGAATGAGCAGTTCTTC; cdr3_aa: CASSLTGLANEQFF; clone_size: .; d_call: TRBD2; v_call: TRBV7-9; j_call: TRBJ2-1
cdr3_nt: TGTGCCAGCACCCAGAGCCGGGGGATGGGGGGAAACACCATATATTTT; cdr3_aa: CASTQSRGMGGNTIYF; clone_size: .; d_call: .; v_call: TRBV2; j_call: TRBJ1-3
cdr3_nt: TGTGCCAGCAGCCCCTCGGCGAACACTGAAGCTTTCTTT; cdr3_aa: CASSPSANTEAFF; clone_size: .; d_call: .; v_call: TRBV11-3; j_call: TRBJ1-1
cdr3_nt: TGTGCCACCAGCGCGGGGTTGTTGGATACGCAGTATTTT; cdr3_aa: CATSAGLLDTQYF; clone_size: few; d_call: .; v_call: TRBV15; j_call: TRBJ2-3
cdr3_nt: TGTGCCAGCAGTTTATATGGGGGTACCCACGAGCAGTACTTC; cdr3_aa: CASSLYGGTHEQYF; clone_size: .; d_call: .; v_call: TRBV28; j_call: TRBJ2-7
cdr3_nt: TGTGCCAGCAGTGGGGGACGGGTTAATCAGCCCCAGCATTTT; cdr3_aa: CASSGGRVNQPQHF; clone_size: .; d_call: .; v_call: TRBV2; j_call: TRBJ1-5
cdr3_nt: TGTGCCAGCAGCCACAGCGGAGTCTACGAGCAGTACTTC; cdr3_aa: CASSHSGVYEQYF; clone_size: .; d_call: .; v_call: TRBV11-2; j_call: TRBJ2-7
cdr3_nt: TGTGCCATCTTCGGGACAGACAGCTCTGGGGCCAACGTCCTGACTTTC; cdr3_aa: CAIFGTDSSGANVLTF; clone_size: .; d_call: TRBD1; v_call: TRBV10-3; j_call: TRBJ2-6
cdr3_nt: TGTGCCAGCAGTTTAATGGCGGGAGGCGCTGACAATGAGCAGTTCTTC; cdr3_aa: CASSLMAGGADNEQFF; clone_size: once; d_call: TRBD2; v_call: TRBV28; j_call: TRBJ2-1
cdr3_nt: TGTGCCAGCAGCTTTTCGGGTAGCAATCAGCCCCAGCATTTT; cdr3_aa: CASSFSGSNQPQHF; clone_size: .; d_call: .; v_call: TRBV4-2; j_call: TRBJ1-5
cdr3_nt: TGTGCCAGCAGCGAAAGGACTGAAGCTTTCTTT; cdr3_aa: CASSERTEAFF; clone_size: .; d_call: .; v_call: TRBV21-1; j_call: TRBJ1-1
cdr3_nt: TGCGCCAGCAGCCAAGCGACAGGGGGGTTAGAGACCCAGTACTTC; cdr3_aa: CASSQATGGLETQYF; clone_size: few; d_call: TRBD1; v_call: TRBV4-3; j_call: TRBJ2-5
cdr3_nt: TGTGCCAGCAGTTTGAGGGGGGAGAATCAGCCCCAGCATTTT; cdr3_aa: CASSLRGENQPQHF; clone_size: .; d_call: .; v_call: TRBV27; j_call: TRBJ1-5
cdr3_nt: TGTGCCAGCAGACCCTCGGTAGGCTACAATGAGCAGTTCTTC; cdr3_aa: CASRPSVGYNEQFF; clone_size: few; d_call: .; v_call: TRBV7-2; j_call: TRBJ2-1
cdr3_nt: TGTGCCAGCAGCTTCGCCGAGTACGAGCAGTACTTC; cdr3_aa: CASSFAEYEQYF; clone_size: .; d_call: .; v_call: TRBV5-6; j_call: TRBJ2-7
cdr3_nt: TGCGCCAGCAGCTCCCAAGGGGGCTCTGGAAACACCATATATTTT; cdr3_aa: CASSSQGGSGNTIYF; clone_size: once; d_call: .; v_call: TRBV5-1; j_call: TRBJ1-3
cdr3_nt: TGTGCCAGCAGTTCCCCCGGGACAGGGGTGATTTCCACTGAAGCTTTCTTT; cdr3_aa: CASSSPGTGVISTEAFF; clone_size: once; d_call: TRBD1; v_call: TRBV7-9; j_call: TRBJ1-1
cdr3_nt: TGTGCCAGCAGTTTATTATCGAGCACTGAAGCTTTCTTT; cdr3_aa: CASSLLSSTEAFF; clone_size: .; d_call: .; v_call: TRBV28; j_call: TRBJ1-1
cdr3_nt: TGTGCCAGCAGTTACTCGAGTCTGGGGAACACTGAAGCTTTCTTT; cdr3_aa: CASSYSSLGNTEAFF; clone_size: .; d_call: .; v_call: TRBV6-5; j_call: TRBJ1-1
cdr3_nt: TGTGCCAGCGGGTTGTCTGCCGGGGAGCTGTTTTTT; cdr3_aa: CASGLSAGELFF; clone_size: few; d_call: .; v_call: TRBV28; j_call: TRBJ2-2
cdr3_nt: TGTGCCAGTGAGCCTAGCGGGAGAACCGGGGAGCTGTTTTTT; cdr3_aa: CASEPSGRTGELFF; clone_size: few; d_call: TRBD2; v_call: TRBV27; j_call: TRBJ2-2
cdr3_nt: TGTGCCAGCAGCACAGGGGGTTATACCGGGGAGCTGTTTTTT; cdr3_aa: CASSTGGYTGELFF; clone_size: .; d_call: TRBD1; v_call: TRBV5-8; j_call: TRBJ2-2